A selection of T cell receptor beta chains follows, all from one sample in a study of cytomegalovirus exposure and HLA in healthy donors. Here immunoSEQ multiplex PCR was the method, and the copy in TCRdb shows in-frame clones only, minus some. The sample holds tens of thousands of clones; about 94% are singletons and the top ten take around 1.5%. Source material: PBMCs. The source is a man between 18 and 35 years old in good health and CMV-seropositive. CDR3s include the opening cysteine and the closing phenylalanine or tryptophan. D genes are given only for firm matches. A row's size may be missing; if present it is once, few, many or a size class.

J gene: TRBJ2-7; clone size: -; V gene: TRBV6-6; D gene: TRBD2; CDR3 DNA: TGTGCCAGCAGACCAGGGACTAGCGGCACCTACGAGCAGTACTTC; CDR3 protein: CASRPGTSGTYEQYF
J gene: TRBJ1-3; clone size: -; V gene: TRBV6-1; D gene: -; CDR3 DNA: TGTGCCAGCAGTGTGGGTTCTAGAGGAAACACCATATATTTT; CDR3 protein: CASSVGSRGNTIYF
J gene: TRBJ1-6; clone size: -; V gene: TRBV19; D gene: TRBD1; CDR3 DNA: TGTGCCAGTAGGACAGGGCTCGATGGATCACCCCTCCACTTT; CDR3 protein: CASRTGLDGSPLHF
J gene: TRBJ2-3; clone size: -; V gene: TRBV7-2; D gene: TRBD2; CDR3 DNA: TGTGCCAGCAGCTTAGCGAGCGGGAGGGGCACAGATACGCAGTATTTT; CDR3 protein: CASSLASGRGTDTQYF
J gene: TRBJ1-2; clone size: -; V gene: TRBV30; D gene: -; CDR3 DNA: TGTGCCTCCGAACGACTACAGGGTTATGGCTACACCTTC; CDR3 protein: CASERLQGYGYTF
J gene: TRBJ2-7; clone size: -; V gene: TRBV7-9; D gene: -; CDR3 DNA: TGTGCCAGCAGCGGTCAGGGGTTATTCTACGAGCAGTACTTC; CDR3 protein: CASSGQGLFYEQYF
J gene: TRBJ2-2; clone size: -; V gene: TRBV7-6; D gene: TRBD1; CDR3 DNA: TGTGCCAGCAGCTTAGGTGGGACAGGGTTGACCGGGGAGCTGTTTTTT; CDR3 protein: CASSLGGTGLTGELFF
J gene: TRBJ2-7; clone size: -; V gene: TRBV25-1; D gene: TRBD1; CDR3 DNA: TGTGCCAGCAGTTTGACAGGGAGCTCCTACGAGCAGTACTTC; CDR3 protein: CASSLTGSSYEQYF
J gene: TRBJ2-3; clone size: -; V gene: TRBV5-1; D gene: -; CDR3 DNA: TGCGCCAGCAGCTTGGAACGCGGTGAGGCGGATACGCAGTATTTT; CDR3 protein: CASSLERGEADTQYF
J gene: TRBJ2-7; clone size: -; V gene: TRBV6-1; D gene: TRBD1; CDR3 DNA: TGTGCCAGCAGTGATGGACAGGGCTACGAGCAGTACTTC; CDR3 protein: CASSDGQGYEQYF
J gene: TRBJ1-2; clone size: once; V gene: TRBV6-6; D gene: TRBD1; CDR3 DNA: TGTGCCAGCAGCTCACAGGGGGGGTATGGCTACACCTTC; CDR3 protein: CASSSQGGYGYTF
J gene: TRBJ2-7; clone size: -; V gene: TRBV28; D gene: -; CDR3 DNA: TGTGCCAGCTCCCTCCCCCAGGGGTCCTACGAGCAGTACTTC; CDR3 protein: CASSLPQGSYEQYF